A selection of T cell receptor beta chains follows, all from one sample in a study of blood T cell repertoires in COVID-19. Measured with immunoSEQ multiplex PCR; TCRdb has only the in-frame clones, and not every one. The data show roughly 250,000 clones, about nine tenths seen once. Sequencing was carried out using peripheral blood. The source is a man aged 30 to 45 with COVID-19, enrolled during active disease. Both conserved end residues are trimmed from each CDR3. D genes are given only for firm matches.

CDR3 protein,V gene,J gene,D gene
ASSEQGVEGGYT,TRBV2,TRBJ1-2,TRBD1
ASSLYSSPLH,TRBV5-1,TRBJ1-6,-
ASSPQQGRRQETQY,TRBV5-1,TRBJ2-5,TRBD1
ASSPQGRHGELF,TRBV11-3,TRBJ2-2,-
ASSPAGGERFHSNQPQH,TRBV7-6,TRBJ1-5,-
ASSLYPSRTQY,TRBV27,TRBJ2-3,-
ASSFSGGADTQY,TRBV5-4,TRBJ2-3,TRBD2
AWSGTSGGETQY,TRBV30,TRBJ2-5,TRBD2
ASSAGRGNTEAF,TRBV6-4,TRBJ1-1,-
ASSPPAGNYNEQF,TRBV9,TRBJ2-1,-
ASCRTGAMNTEAF,TRBV2,TRBJ1-1,TRBD1
ATSDGLAGHYNEQF,TRBV24-1,TRBJ2-1,TRBD2
ASSPGQGSPPH,TRBV7-3,TRBJ1-6,TRBD1
ASSLGTVPITGELF,TRBV11-3,TRBJ2-2,-
ASSESGSQPQH,TRBV10-1,TRBJ1-5,-
ASSAGQGNQPQH,TRBV6-5,TRBJ1-5,TRBD1
AWSAQGNQPQH,TRBV30,TRBJ1-5,TRBD1
ASSKGQGNTEAF,TRBV21-1,TRBJ1-1,-
SVIRDRVENTEAF,TRBV29-1,TRBJ1-1,TRBD1
ASSAQGGNSPLH,TRBV2,TRBJ1-6,-
ASSFRDRETQY,TRBV11-3,TRBJ2-5,TRBD1
ASSPAIGTDLLYGYT,TRBV18,TRBJ1-2,TRBD1
ASSPSGGRDTGELF,TRBV5-1,TRBJ2-2,-
ASSEKQEDEKLF,TRBV2,TRBJ1-4,-
ASSPGTTGGFYEQY,TRBV7-7,TRBJ2-7,TRBD1
ASSYRDRGIYGYT,TRBV6-2/TRBV6-3,TRBJ1-2,TRBD1
SVEVRGPTEAF,TRBV29-1,TRBJ1-1,-
ASSLRGTGIPEQY,TRBV5-4,TRBJ2-7,TRBD1
ASSGGTDPINSPLH,TRBV5-1,TRBJ1-6,-
ASSLGTGYNSPLH,TRBV7-2,TRBJ1-6,TRBD1
ASSRSTGFEKLF,TRBV4-1,TRBJ1-4,-
ASRPIEGANTGELF,TRBV19,TRBJ2-2,-
ASTEGLRNQPQH,TRBV6-5,TRBJ1-5,-
ASRSTSGGATDTQY,TRBV7-3,TRBJ2-3,TRBD2
ASSQAFGVGGYEQY,TRBV3-1/TRBV3-2,TRBJ2-7,-
ASSLTQANSGANVLT,TRBV27,TRBJ2-6,-
ASTRDSNEQF,TRBV12-3/TRBV12-4,TRBJ2-1,-
ASSLGFSGGWDEQF,TRBV7-2,TRBJ2-1,TRBD2
ASSLVGQKSTGELF,TRBV5-1,TRBJ2-2,-
ASSLPSYTDTQY,TRBV5-1,TRBJ2-3,-
ASIPGQSYGGYT,TRBV6-5,TRBJ1-2,TRBD1
ASVLTGNVGEQY,TRBV28,TRBJ2-7,TRBD1
ASSTGLAGGNNEQF,TRBV7-6,TRBJ2-1,TRBD2
ASSYLITGGDYEQY,TRBV6-6,TRBJ2-7,-
ASSLAPGISEKLF,TRBV7-9,TRBJ1-4,-
ASSDRVNTEAF,TRBV6-1,TRBJ1-1,-
ASSFERGGLDNEQF,TRBV5-5,TRBJ2-1,TRBD2
ASSPGQVRYEQY,TRBV18,TRBJ2-7,TRBD1
ASSRDREETQY,TRBV4-1,TRBJ2-5,TRBD1